The clone carrying this T cell receptor (beta chain) has at least ten counts. The ends lost 6 bases at V and 0 bases at J; junction bases unmatched: 4. The CDR3 is 15 amino acids. This entry is derived from a study of naive and memory T cell subsets. The beta constant-region primer was an equimolar mix of two oligonucleotides covering TRBC1 and TRBC2. TCRdb itself ran the UMI-ligation and nested PCR reads through MiXCR, one entry per CDR3 protein. The data hold about 85,000 distinct CDR3 sequences, with around 12% observed a single time. Sequencing was performed on central memory CD4+ T cells from blood. V and J are TRBV12-3 or TRBV12-4 and TRBJ2-3; 9 bases fit TRBD1. The receptor comes from a human donor in good health. CDR3 DNA: TGTGCCAGCAGCAAGGGACAGGGAAGCACAGATACGCAGTATTTT. It codes for CASSKGQGSTDTQYF.